This T cell receptor beta chain was identified during a study of OX40 agonist ivuxolimab in advanced cancers. Study-level background: Males comprised about 84% of the group, whose mean age was approximately 60 years (range roughly 20 to 85). Antecedent anti-PD-1, anti-PD-L1 or anti-CTLA-4 therapy was permissible, with around 40% having received some.

This table comes from immunoSEQ multiplex PCR, and its TCRdb copy is limited to in-frame clones, with some not included. The table shows 75,000 to 80,000 clones, with over 70% occurring only once. Concerning this clone itself: Its antigen is not identified.

Patients had blood sampled at baseline and again on cycle 4 day 1 and cycle 7 day 1. The study, taken as a whole, reports: Researchers report that CD8+ T cells had, on average, more expanded clones than CD4+.

The sequenced sample was CD4+ or CD8+ T cells sorted from blood, obtained in a trial of the OX40 agonist ivuxolimab. The sequence was collected from an adult with an advanced solid tumor such as melanoma, head and neck, liver or kidney cancer.

In DNA form, the CDR3 reads TGTGCCAGCAGCCCCACTAGCGGGGAGAACACCGGGGAGCTGTTTTTT. It translates to CASSPTSGENTGELFF. The chain uses TRBV7-7 and TRBJ2-2; 10 bases line up with TRBD2. The CDR3 sequence is 16 residues long. Trimming took 5 bases from V and 1 from J; bases not matched to a gene: 4. Germline CDR1 and CDR2: SSHAT and FNYEAQ (reference sequence).